This T cell receptor beta chain was identified during a study of spatial heterogeneity in lung cancer. Study background: Raw reads contained each unique TCR and UMI combination more than ten times on average.

Between the trimmed V and J ends, which lost 0 bases and 4 bases, there was a span of 9 bases. The CDR3 contains 14 residues. CDR1 LNHNV and CDR2 YYDKDF come from the germline V gene (reference sequence). A few counts support this clonotype. Its antigen remains unknown. In the library, each TCR cDNA molecule bore its own unique molecular identifier. TCRdb used MiXCR to reprocess the 5' RACE reads, holding one entry per CDR3 protein. The sample carries tens of thousands of distinct CDR3 sequences, roughly 12% recorded once. As to time point: sample taken at primary tumor resection. Whole RNA came from tumor, nontumor lung or frozen PBMC and was sequenced without being sorted. Study results and limitations: Tumor TCRs that were ubiquitous and expanded showed up in blood more at resection than follow-up.

Sequencing was performed on PBMCs, taken at surgery. The receptor's source is a male donor with early-stage non-small cell lung cancer. The chain joins TRBV15 to TRBJ1-2; perhaps TRBD1 as D (5 bases). The CDR3 coding sequence is TGTGCCACCAGCAGAGATCGGGGGAGCTATGGCTACACCTTC. This encodes CATSRDRGSYGYTF.